The source of this T cell receptor (beta chain) is a study of identical twins. General study findings and limits: Abundant beta clonotypes from cord blood bore fewer insertions; memory repertoires lacked this pattern.

On this clonotype itself: Antigen: not known.

TCRdb used MiXCR to reprocess the 5' RACE reads, holding one entry per CDR3 protein. There are 1.5 million to 2 million distinct CDR3 sequences in the sample; more than 30% occur only once, and 0.25% to 0.3% lies in the top ten. This CDR3 contains 15 residues. Germline V CDR1 and CDR2: LNHDA, SQIVND (reference sequence). V shed 1 base, J shed 4 bases, and the junction held 6 bases outside the gene matches. The J gene is TRBJ1-2, the V gene TRBV19; 7 nucleotides align to TRBD1. Material: cord blood. The sequence was collected from a newborn girl in good health. In nucleotides, the CDR3 is TGTGCCAGTAGTATAGGACAGGGTGGAATCTATGGCTACACCTTC. This translates into CASSIGQGGIYGYTF.